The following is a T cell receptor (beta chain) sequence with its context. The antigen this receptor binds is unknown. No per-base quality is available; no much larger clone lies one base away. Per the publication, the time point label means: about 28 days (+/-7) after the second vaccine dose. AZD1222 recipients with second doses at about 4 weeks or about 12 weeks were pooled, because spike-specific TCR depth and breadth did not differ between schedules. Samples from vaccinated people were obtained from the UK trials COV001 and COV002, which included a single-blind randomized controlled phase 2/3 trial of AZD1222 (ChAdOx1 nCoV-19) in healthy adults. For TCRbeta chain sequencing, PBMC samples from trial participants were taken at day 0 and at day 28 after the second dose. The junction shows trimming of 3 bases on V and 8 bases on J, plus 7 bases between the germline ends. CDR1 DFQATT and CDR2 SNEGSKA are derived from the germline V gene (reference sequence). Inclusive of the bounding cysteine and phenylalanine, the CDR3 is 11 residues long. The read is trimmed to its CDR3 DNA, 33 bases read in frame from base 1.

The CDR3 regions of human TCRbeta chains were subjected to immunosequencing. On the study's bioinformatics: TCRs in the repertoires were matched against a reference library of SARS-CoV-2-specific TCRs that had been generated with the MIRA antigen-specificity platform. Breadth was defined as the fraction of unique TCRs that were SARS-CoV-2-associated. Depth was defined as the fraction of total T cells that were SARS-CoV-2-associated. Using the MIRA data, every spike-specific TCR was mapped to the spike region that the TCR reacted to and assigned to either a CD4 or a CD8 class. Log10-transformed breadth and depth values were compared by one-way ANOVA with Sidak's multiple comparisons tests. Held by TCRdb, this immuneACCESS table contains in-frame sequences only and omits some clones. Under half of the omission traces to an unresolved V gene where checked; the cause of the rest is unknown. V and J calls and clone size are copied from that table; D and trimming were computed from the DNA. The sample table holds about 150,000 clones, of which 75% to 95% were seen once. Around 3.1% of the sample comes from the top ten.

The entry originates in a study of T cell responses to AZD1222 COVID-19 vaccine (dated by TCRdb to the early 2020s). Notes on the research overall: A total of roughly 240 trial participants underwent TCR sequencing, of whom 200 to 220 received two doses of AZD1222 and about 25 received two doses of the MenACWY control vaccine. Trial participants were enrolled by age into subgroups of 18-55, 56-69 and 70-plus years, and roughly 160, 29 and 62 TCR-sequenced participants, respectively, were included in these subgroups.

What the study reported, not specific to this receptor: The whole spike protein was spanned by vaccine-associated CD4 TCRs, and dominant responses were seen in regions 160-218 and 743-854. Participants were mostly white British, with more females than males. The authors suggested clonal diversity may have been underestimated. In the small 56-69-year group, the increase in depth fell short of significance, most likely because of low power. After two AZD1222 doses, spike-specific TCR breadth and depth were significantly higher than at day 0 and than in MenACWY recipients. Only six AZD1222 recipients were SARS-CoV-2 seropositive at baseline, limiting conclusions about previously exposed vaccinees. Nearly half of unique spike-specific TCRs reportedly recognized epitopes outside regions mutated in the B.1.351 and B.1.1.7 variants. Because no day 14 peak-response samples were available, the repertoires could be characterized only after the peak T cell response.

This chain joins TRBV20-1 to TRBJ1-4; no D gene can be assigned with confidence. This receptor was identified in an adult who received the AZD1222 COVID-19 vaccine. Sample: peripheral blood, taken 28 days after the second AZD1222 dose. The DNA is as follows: TGCAGTGCTAGCGCCCGAGAAAAACTGTTTTTT. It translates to CSASAREKLFF.